This TCR beta chain stems from a study of graft-versus-host responses after intestinal transplantation. For the study at large: Induction using anti-thymocyte globulin, followed by tacrolimus and steroids for two to four years, was given to all recipients. Broader study findings: Recipient marrow contained GvH clones, some of which appeared first in ileum or blood. Levels of circulating GvH clones at their peak were associated with early post-transplant HvG declines. Allografts of one patient group, those with graft-donor T cell macrochimerism, had high graft-versus-host to host-versus-graft clonal ratios.

Germline V CDR1 and CDR2: MNHEY, SVGAGI. J lost 0 bases, V lost 7 bases, and 8 bases had no gene match. This CDR3 has 15 residues. Notes on this clone: The target antigen is unknown.

The protocol was immunoSEQ multiplex PCR, while the TCRdb copy is restricted to in-frame clones and leaves out a portion. The sample holds under 150,000 clones, 90% seen once. V gene TRBV6-5 combines with J gene TRBJ1-2; TRBD1 agrees at 7 bases. This clonotype was obtained from a human donor who received an intestinal transplant. The starting material was unstimulated CD4+ T cells sorted from spleen or lymph node cells, obtained before intestinal transplant. CDR3 nucleotides: TGTGCCAGCAAGGGGGCGGGGGGCGCTAACTATGGCTACACCTTC. This translates into CASKGAGGANYGYTF.